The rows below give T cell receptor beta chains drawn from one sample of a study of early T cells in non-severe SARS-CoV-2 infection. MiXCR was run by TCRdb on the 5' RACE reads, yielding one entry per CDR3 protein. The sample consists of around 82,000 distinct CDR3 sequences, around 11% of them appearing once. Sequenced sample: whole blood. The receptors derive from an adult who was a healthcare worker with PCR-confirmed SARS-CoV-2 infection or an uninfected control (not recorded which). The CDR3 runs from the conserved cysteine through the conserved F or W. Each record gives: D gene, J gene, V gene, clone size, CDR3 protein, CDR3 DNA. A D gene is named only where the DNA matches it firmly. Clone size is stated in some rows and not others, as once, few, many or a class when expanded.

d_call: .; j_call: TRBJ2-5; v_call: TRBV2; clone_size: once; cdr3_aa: CASSSGTGGRRETQYF; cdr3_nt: TGTGCCAGCAGTTCCGGGACTGGCGGACGCCGGGAGACCCAGTACTTC
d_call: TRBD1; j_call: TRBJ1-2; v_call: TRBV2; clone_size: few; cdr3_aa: CASSTTRTGNYGYTF; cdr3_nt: TGTGCCAGCAGTACAACCCGGACAGGGAACTATGGCTACACCTTC
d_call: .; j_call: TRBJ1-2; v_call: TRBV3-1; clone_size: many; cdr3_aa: CASSEPGRAYGYTF; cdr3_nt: TGTGCCAGCAGCGAGCCGGGCCGTGCCTATGGCTACACCTTC
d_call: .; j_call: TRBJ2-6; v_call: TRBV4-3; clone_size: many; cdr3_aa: CASSQGGGTGANVLTF; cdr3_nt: TGCGCCAGCAGCCAAGGTGGGGGGACCGGGGCCAACGTCCTGACTTTC
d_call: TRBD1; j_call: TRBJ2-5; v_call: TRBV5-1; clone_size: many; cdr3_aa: CASSFYAGQGMETQYF; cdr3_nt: TGCGCCAGCAGCTTCTACGCGGGACAGGGGATGGAGACCCAGTACTTC
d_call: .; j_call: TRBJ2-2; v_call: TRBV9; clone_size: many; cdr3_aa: CASSAARGEGRRTGELFF; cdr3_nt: TGTGCCAGCAGCGCAGCTAGAGGAGAGGGAAGGCGCACCGGGGAGCTGTTTTTT
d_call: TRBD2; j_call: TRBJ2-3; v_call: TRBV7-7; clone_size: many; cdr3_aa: CASSTLAGGLTDTQYF; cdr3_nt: TGTGCCAGCAGCACCCTAGCGGGGGGTCTCACAGATACGCAGTATTTT
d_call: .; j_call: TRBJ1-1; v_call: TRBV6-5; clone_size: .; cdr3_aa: CASSYGGAARNTEAFF; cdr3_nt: TGTGCCAGCAGTTACGGCGGGGCGGCTAGGAACACTGAAGCTTTCTTT
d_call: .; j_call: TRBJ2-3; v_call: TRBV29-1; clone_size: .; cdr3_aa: CSVEEWTDTQYF; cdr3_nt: TGCAGCGTTGAAGAGTGGACAGATACGCAGTATTTT
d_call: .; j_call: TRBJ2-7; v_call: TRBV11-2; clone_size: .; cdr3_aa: CASSLTRAGQAYEQYF; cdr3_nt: TGTGCCAGCAGCTTAACGCGCGCGGGACAAGCCTACGAGCAGTACTTC
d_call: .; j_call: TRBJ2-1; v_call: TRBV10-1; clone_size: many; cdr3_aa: CASSEVRSSLQFF; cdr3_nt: TGCGCCAGCAGTGAGGTTAGGTCTAGCCTGCAGTTCTTC
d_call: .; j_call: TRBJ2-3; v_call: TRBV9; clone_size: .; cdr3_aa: CASSGPQRTDTQYF; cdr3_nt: TGTGCCAGCAGCGGTCCCCAGAGGACAGATACGCAGTATTTT
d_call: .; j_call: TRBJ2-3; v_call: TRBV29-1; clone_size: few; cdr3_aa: CSVEVGFTDTQYF; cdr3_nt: TGCAGCGTTGAAGTAGGGTTCACAGATACGCAGTATTTT
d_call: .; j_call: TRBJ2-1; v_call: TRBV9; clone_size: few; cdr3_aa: CASSVFSSGGEQFF; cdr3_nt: TGTGCCAGCAGCGTGTTTTCGTCTGGTGGTGAGCAGTTCTTC
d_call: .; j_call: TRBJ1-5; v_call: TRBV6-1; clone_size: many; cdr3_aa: CASSEYPRFSNQPQHF; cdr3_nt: TGTGCCAGCAGTGAATATCCCAGATTTAGCAATCAGCCCCAGCATTTT
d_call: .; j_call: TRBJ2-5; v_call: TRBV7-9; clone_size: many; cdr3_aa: CAGRGLSETQYF; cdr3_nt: TGTGCCGGAAGGGGTCTGAGTGAGACCCAGTACTTC
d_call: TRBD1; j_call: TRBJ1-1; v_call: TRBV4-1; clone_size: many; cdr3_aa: CASSQDVPRTGGNTEAFF; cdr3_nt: TGCGCCAGCAGCCAAGATGTCCCTAGGACAGGGGGGAACACTGAAGCTTTCTTT
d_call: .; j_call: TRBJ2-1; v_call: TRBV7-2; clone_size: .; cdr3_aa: CASSLGGLPYNEQFF; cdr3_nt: TGTGCCAGCAGCTTAGGTGGACTACCATACAATGAGCAGTTCTTC
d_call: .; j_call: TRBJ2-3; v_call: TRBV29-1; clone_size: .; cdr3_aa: CSVEDPIGESTDTQYF; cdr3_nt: TGCAGCGTTGAAGATCCAATCGGGGAAAGCACAGATACGCAGTATTTT
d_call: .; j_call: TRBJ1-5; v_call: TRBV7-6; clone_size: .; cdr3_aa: CASSLVGGTNQPQHF; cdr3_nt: TGTGCCAGCAGCTTAGTCGGGGGGACTAATCAGCCCCAGCATTTT
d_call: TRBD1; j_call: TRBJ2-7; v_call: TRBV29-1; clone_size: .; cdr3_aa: CSGGTGIYEQYF; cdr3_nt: TGCAGCGGAGGGACAGGGATCTACGAGCAGTACTTC
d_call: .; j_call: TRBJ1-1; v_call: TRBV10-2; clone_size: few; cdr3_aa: CASSWTVPMNTEAFF; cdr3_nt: TGCGCCAGCAGTTGGACAGTTCCTATGAACACTGAAGCTTTCTTT
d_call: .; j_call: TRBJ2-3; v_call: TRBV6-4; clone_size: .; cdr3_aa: CASRGVDTQYF; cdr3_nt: TGTGCCAGCAGGGGGGTAGATACGCAGTATTTT
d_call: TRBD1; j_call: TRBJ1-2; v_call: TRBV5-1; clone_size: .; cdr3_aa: CASTSRQGTYGYTF; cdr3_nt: TGCGCCAGCACTTCCAGACAGGGGACCTATGGCTACACCTTC
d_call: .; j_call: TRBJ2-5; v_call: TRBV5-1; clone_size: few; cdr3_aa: CASSLAGAQGDQYF; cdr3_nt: TGCGCCAGCAGCTTGGCAGGGGCGCAAGGAGACCAGTACTTC
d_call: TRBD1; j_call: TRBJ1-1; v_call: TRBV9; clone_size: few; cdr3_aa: CASSPTGGGTEAFF; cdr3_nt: TGTGCCAGCAGCCCGACAGGGGGGGGCACTGAAGCTTTCTTT
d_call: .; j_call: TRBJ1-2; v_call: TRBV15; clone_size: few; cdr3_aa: CATSRDRANYGYTF; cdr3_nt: TGTGCCACCAGCAGAGACAGGGCCAACTATGGCTACACCTTC
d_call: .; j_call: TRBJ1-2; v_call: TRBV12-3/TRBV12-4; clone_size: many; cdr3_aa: CASRLDRDYGYTF; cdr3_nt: TGTGCCAGCAGACTCGACCGCGACTATGGCTACACCTTC
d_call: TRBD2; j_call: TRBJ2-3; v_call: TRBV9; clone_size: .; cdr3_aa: CASSTATSGGAADTQYF; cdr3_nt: TGTGCCAGCAGCACTGCGACTAGCGGGGGGGCGGCAGATACGCAGTATTTT
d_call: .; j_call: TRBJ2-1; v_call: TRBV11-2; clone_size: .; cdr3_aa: CASSYEGGSYNEQFF; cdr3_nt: TGTGCCAGCAGCTACGAGGGAGGAAGCTACAATGAGCAGTTCTTC
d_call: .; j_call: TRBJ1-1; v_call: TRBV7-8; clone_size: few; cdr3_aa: CASSLGQHTEAFF; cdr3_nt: TGTGCCAGCAGCTTAGGGCAGCACACTGAAGCTTTCTTT
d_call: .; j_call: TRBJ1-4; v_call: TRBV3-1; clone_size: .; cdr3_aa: CASSQRTYSGEKLFF; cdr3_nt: TGTGCCAGCAGCCAACGGACTTACAGCGGGGAAAAACTGTTTTTT
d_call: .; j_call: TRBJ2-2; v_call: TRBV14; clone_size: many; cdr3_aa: CASSPWEDTGELFF; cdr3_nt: TGTGCCAGCAGCCCTTGGGAGGACACCGGGGAGCTGTTTTTT
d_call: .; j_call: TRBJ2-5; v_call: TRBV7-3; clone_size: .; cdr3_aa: CASSFSFEETQYF; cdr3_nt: TGTGCCAGCAGCTTCTCTTTCGAAGAGACCCAGTACTTC
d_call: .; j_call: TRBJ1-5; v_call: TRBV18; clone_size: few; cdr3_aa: CASSPYRDGNQPQHF; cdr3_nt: TGTGCCAGCTCACCCTACAGGGACGGCAATCAGCCCCAGCATTTT
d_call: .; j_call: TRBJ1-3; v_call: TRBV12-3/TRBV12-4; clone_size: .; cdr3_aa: CASSRTVFGNTIYF; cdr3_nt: TGTGCCAGCAGTCGGACAGTTTTCGGAAACACCATATATTTT
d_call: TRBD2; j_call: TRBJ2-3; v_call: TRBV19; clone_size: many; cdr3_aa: CASGLAATDTQYF; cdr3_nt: TGTGCCAGCGGACTAGCGGCCACAGATACGCAGTATTTT
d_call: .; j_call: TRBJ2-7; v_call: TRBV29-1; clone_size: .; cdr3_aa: CSVEETGYEQYF; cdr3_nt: TGCAGCGTTGAGGAAACAGGGTACGAGCAGTACTTC
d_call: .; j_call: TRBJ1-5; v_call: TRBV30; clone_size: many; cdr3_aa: CAIQTMGGNQPQHF; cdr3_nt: TGTGCCATACAAACCATGGGGGGCAATCAGCCCCAGCATTTT
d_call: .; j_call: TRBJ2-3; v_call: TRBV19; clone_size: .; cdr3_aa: CASSPLEGGSDTQYF; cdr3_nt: TGTGCCAGTAGTCCCCTTGAGGGTGGGTCAGATACGCAGTATTTT
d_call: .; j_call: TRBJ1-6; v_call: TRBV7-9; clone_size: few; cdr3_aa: CASSPAQNSPLHF; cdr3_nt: TGTGCCAGCAGCCCGGCTCAGAATTCACCCCTCCACTTT
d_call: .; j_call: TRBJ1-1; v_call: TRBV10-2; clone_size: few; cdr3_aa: CASSEPNSYMNTEAFF; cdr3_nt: TGCGCCAGCAGTGAGCCTAACAGCTACATGAACACTGAAGCTTTCTTT
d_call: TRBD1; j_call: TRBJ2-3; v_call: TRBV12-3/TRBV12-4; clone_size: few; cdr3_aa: CASTHGDRGTDTQYF; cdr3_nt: TGTGCCAGCACCCATGGGGACAGGGGGACAGATACGCAGTATTTT
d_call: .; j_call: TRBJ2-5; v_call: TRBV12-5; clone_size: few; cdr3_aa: CASGPSYQETQYF; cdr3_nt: TGTGCTAGTGGCCCCTCTTACCAAGAGACCCAGTACTTC
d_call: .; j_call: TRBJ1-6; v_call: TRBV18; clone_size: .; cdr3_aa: CASSLLDPGAHNSPLHF; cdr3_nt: TGTGCCAGCTCACTGTTGGACCCCGGGGCCCATAATTCACCCCTCCACTTT
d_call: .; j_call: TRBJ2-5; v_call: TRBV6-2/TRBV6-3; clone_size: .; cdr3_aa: CASSRVETQYF; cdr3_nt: TGTGCCAGCAGTCGGGTGGAGACCCAGTACTTC
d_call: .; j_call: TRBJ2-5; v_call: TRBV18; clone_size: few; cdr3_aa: CASSPPQGQETQYF; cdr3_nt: TGTGCCAGCTCACCACCCCAGGGCCAAGAGACCCAGTACTTC